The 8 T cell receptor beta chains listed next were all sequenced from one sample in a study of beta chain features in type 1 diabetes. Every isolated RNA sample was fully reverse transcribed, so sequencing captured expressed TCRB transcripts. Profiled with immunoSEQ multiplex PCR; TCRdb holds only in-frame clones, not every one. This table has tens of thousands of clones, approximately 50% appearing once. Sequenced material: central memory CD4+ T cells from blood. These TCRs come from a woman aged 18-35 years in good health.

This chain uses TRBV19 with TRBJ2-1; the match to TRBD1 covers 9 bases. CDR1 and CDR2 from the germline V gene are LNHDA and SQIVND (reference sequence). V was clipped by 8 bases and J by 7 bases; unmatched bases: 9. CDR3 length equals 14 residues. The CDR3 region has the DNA TGTGCCAGTCAACAGGGGGCCACAAGTAATGAGCAGTTCTTC. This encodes CASQQGATSNEQFF.

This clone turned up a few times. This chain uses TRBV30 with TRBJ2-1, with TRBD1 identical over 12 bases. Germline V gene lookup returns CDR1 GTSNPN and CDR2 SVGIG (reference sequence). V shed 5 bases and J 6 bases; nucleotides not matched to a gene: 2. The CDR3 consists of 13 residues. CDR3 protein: CAWLGQGANEQFF. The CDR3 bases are TGTGCCTGGTTGGGACAGGGGGCCAATGAGCAGTTCTTC.

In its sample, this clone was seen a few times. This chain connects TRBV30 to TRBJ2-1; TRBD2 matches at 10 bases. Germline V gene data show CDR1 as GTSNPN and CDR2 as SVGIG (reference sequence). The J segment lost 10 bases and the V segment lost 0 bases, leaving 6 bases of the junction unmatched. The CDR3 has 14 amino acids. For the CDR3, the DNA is TGTGCCTGGAGTGTTAAGGCTAGCGGGGGAGAGCAGTTCTTC. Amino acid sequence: CAWSVKASGGEQFF.

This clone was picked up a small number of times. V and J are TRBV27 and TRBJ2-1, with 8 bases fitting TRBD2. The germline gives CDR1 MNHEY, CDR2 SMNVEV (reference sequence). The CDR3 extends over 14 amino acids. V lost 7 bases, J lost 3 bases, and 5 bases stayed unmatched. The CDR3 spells CASTSLAVYNEQFF. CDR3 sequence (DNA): TGTGCCAGCACGTCACTAGCGGTCTACAATGAGCAGTTCTTC.

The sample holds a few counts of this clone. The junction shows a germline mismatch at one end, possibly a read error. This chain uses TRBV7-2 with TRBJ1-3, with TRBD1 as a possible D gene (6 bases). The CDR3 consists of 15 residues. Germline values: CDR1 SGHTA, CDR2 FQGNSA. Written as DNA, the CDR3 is TGTGCCAGCAGCTTAGGGGGGCGGGCTGGGAACACCATATATTTT. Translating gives CASSLGGRAGNTIYF.

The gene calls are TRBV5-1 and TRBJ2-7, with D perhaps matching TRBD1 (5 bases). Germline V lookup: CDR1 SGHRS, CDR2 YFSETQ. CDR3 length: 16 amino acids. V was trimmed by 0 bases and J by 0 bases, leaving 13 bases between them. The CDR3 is CASSLGLAGPSYEQYF. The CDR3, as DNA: TGCGCCAGCAGCTTGGGGCTGGCAGGGCCCTCCTACGAGCAGTACTTC.

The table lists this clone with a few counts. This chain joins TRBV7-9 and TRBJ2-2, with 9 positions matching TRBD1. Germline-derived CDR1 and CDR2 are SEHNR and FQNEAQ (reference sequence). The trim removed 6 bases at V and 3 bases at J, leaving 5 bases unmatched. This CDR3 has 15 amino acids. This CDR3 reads CASSPTGGYTGELFF. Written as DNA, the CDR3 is TGTGCCAGCAGTCCTACAGGGGGCTACACCGGGGAGCTGTTTTTT.

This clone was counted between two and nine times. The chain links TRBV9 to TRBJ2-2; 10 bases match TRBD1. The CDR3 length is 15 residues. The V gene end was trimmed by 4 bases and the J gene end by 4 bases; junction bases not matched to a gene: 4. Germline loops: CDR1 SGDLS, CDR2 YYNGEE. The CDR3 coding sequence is TGTGCCAGCAGCCCACGGACAGGGGGCACCGGGGAGCTGTTTTTT. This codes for CASSPRTGGTGELFF. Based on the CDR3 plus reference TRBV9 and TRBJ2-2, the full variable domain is DSGVTQTPKHLITATGQRVTLRCSPRSGDLSVYWYQQSLDQGLQFLIQYYNGEERAKGNILERFSAQQFPDLHSELNLSSLELGDSALYFCASSPRTGGTGELFFGEGSRLTVL.